A single sample gave rise to the 28 T cell receptor beta chains below, sequenced in a study of blood T cells in healthy people across ages. The authors ran a second PCR of 7 to 11 cycles using a sample-barcoded 5' primer and a J-beta primer mix. Via MiXCR, TCRdb re-called the 5' RACE reads, giving one row per CDR3 protein. The sample has 1,800,000 or so distinct CDR3 sequences; approximately 40% are singletons. The material sequenced was blood. The receptors shown here come from a human donor in good health.

The genes are TRBV9 and TRBJ2-3; 7 positions match TRBD1. There are 15 residues in the CDR3. V gave up 0 bases and J gave up 2 bases; unmatched junction bases: 3. Germline CDR1 reads SGDLS; CDR2 reads YYNGEE. CDR3 nucleotides: TGTGCCAGCAGCGTAGGACAGGGAATCACAGATACGCAGTATTTT. Protein product: CASSVGQGITDTQYF. Together with reference TRBV9 and TRBJ2-3, the CDR3 gives the full variable domain: DSGVTQTPKHLITATGQRVTLRCSPRSGDLSVYWYQQSLDQGLQFLIQYYNGEERAKGNILERFSAQQFPDLHSELNLSSLELGDSALYFCASSVGQGITDTQYFGPGTRLTVL.

The DNA for the CDR3 is TGCGCCAGCAGCTTGGCCCGGACAGGGACTGGAAACACCATATATTTT. Protein sequence: CASSLARTGTGNTIYF. V and J are TRBV5-1 and TRBJ1-3; TRBD1 matches at 8 bases. The CDR3 has 16 amino acids. Germline trimming cut 0 bases from V and 2 bases from J; bases unmatched to any gene: 4. The germline CDR1 and CDR2 sequences are SGHRS and YFSETQ.

The chain recombines TRBV4-3 with TRBJ2-7; TRBD1 or TRBD2 may be the D gene (5 bases each). The end of the DNA aligns better with TRBJ2-5, so the J call may be wrong. Germline V gene lookup returns CDR1 LGHNA and CDR2 YSLEER. The CDR3 runs 15 residues. CDR3 DNA: TGCGCCAGCAGCCGAACCCGAGGGGCAGGGGAGACCCAGTACTTC. It yields the protein CASSRTRGAGETQYF.

This clonotype came up a few times. The chain links TRBV28 to TRBJ2-7; D possibly matches TRBD1 or TRBD2 (5 bases each). V lost 2 bases to trimming and J lost 5 bases, with 13 bases between them. The CDR3 has 14 residues. CDR1 MDHEN and CDR2 SYDVKM come from the germline V gene. The CDR3 DNA is TGTGCCAGCAGTTTAGGCCGTCAGGGAGACGAGCAGTACTTC. Its translation is CASSLGRQGDEQYF.

This chain joins TRBV10-3 and TRBJ1-6, with 7 positions matching TRBD1. CDR1 and CDR2 from the germline V gene are ENHRY and SYGVKD. CDR3 length: 18 residues. Unmatched junction bases numbered 7, after V lost 2 bases and J lost 0 bases. CDR3 loop: CAISEVSGQSSYNSPLHF. The CDR3 DNA sequence: TGTGCCATCAGTGAGGTTTCGGGACAGAGCTCCTATAATTCACCCCTCCACTTT.

The J gene is TRBJ2-3, the V gene TRBV7-2; tentatively, D is TRBD1 (6 bases). Trimming removed 3 bases at V and 6 bases at J, with 13 bases between. The CDR3 runs 14 residues. Looked up from germline, CDR1 is SGHTA and CDR2 is FQGNSA. The CDR3 region is CASSFVSGEDTQYF. CDR3 nucleotide sequence: TGTGCCAGCAGCTTCGTTTCAGGGGAGGATACGCAGTATTTT.

This clonotype appeared a few times. The genes are TRBV20-1 and TRBJ2-1; TRBD1 aligns across 8 bases. Germline CDR1 and CDR2: DFQATT and SNEGSKA (reference sequence). The J segment lost 3 bases and the V segment lost 2 bases, leaving 3 bases of the junction unmatched. The length of the CDR3 is 14 residues. The CDR3 sequence is CSARSGTGYNEQFF. The CDR3 coding sequence is TGCAGTGCTAGATCCGGGACAGGCTACAATGAGCAGTTCTTC.

The chain employs TRBV20-1 and TRBJ2-1; maybe TRBD2 (5 bases). CDR3 length: 12 residues. The ends were cut back, 6 bases at V and 7 bases at J, with 13 bases in the middle. Germline V gives CDR1 DFQATT, CDR2 SNEGSKA (reference sequence). For the CDR3, the DNA is TGCAGTGCCGAGACGAGCGGAAATGAGCAGTTCTTC. Its translation is CSAETSGNEQFF.

The chain links TRBV7-3 to TRBJ2-3; 11 bases are a match to TRBD1. The CDR3 sequence is 17 residues long. V lost 4 bases, J lost 5 bases, and 11 bases stayed unmatched. CDR1 and CDR2 (germline): SGHTA, FQGTGA. The CDR3 sequence is CASSSPRGTGGGDTQYF. The CDR3 coding sequence is TGTGCCAGCAGCTCACCTCGGGGGACAGGGGGTGGAGATACGCAGTATTTT.

This clonotype has only a few counts. The V gene is TRBV3-1, the J gene TRBJ2-1; D not resolved. CDR1 LGHDT and CDR2 YNNKEL come from the germline V gene (reference sequence). The V and J ends lost 2 bases and 0 bases respectively, with 8 bases between them. The CDR3 totals 15 residues. Here the CDR3 reads CASSQPLVSYNEQFF. CDR3 DNA sequence: TGTGCCAGCAGCCAACCCCTAGTCTCCTACAATGAGCAGTTCTTC.

The chain employs TRBV9 and TRBJ2-1; D possibly corresponds to TRBD2 (7 bases). Trimming shortened V by 4 bases and J by 1 base, and 18 bases separated the two germline ends. Germline CDR1 reads SGDLS; CDR2 reads YYNGEE. The CDR3 extends over 17 amino acids. The CDR3 is CASSQTLGGLSYNEQFF. The CDR3 DNA follows: TGTGCCAGCAGCCAAACTTTGGGGGGGCTGTCCTACAATGAGCAGTTCTTC. The full variable domain, in which reference TRBV9 and TRBJ2-1 provide the parts outside the CDR3, is DSGVTQTPKHLITATGQRVTLRCSPRSGDLSVYWYQQSLDQGLQFLIQYYNGEERAKGNILERFSAQQFPDLHSELNLSSLELGDSALYFCASSQTLGGLSYNEQFFGPGTRLTVL.

V and J are TRBV13 and TRBJ2-1; possible D gene TRBD1, 6 bases. The DNA end favors TRBJ2-7, so the J call may be wrong. Germline values: CDR1 PRHDT, CDR2 FYEKMQ (reference sequence). The CDR3 contains 15 residues. As DNA, the CDR3 is TGTGCCAGCAGCTCTCGGACAGACATCTACAATGAGCAGTACTTC. This translates into CASSSRTDIYNEQYF.

The rearrangement uses TRBV20-1 and TRBJ1-1, with D unresolved. V lost 0 bases to trimming and J lost 0 bases, with 11 bases between them. The CDR3 is made up of 15 amino acids. Germline CDR1 DFQATT, CDR2 SNEGSKA (reference sequence). DNA of the CDR3: TGCAGTGCTAGAGACCCCTCGGCCTTGAACACTGAAGCTTTCTTT. Encoded protein: CSARDPSALNTEAFF.

The chain carries TRBV11-3 and TRBJ2-7, with 7 bases that match TRBD1. There are 15 residues in the CDR3. Germline values: CDR1 SGHNT, CDR2 YENEEA. The junction had 10 bases not matched to a gene; V was cut back by 6 bases and J by 2 bases. In DNA, the CDR3 is TGTGCCAGCAGAAAAGGGGGCGTAGGAGCCTACGAGCAGTACTTC. Translated, it gives CASRKGGVGAYEQYF.

This rearrangement joins TRBV6-5 to TRBJ2-4; D gene uncertain. The CDR3 is 17 amino acids. CDR1 is MNHEY, CDR2 SVGAGI, per germline. V was shortened by 8 bases and J by 0 bases, with 20 bases between the two germline ends. The DNA for the CDR3 is TGTGCCAGCGTTGGGGTGGTCATCAACATAGCCAAAAACATTCAGTACTTC. Protein product: CASVGVVINIAKNIQYF.

This chain links TRBV7-2 with TRBJ2-3, with a weak D call TRBD2 (5 bases). Trimming removed 4 bases at V and 8 bases at J, with 22 bases between. The CDR3 consists of 16 residues. Per germline, CDR1 SGHTA and CDR2 FQGNSA. DNA of the CDR3: TGTGCCAGCAGCTCTTCTAGGACTGCCCCTTTTGGTACGCAGTATTTT. It encodes CASSSSRTAPFGTQYF.

The chain uses TRBV24-1 and TRBJ2-3; D is unclear. Germline V lookup: CDR1 KGHDR, CDR2 SFDVKD. The V gene lost 0 bases and the J gene lost 7 bases, with 7 bases spanning the gap. The CDR3 sequence is 13 residues long. The CDR3 DNA is TGTGCCACCAGTGATTTGGCGATGAATACGCAGTATTTT. Translation: CATSDLAMNTQYF.

The chain links TRBV7-9 to TRBJ2-7, with D unresolved. Matching the DNA end better, TRBJ2-5 makes the J call doubtful. The CDR3 spans 14 residues. The V gene's germline CDR1 is SEHNR and CDR2 FQNEAQ (reference sequence). CDR3 region: CASSLVPPVETQYF. CDR3 in DNA: TGTGCCAGCAGCTTAGTCCCCCCCGTGGAGACCCAGTACTTC.

This clonotype was observed a few times. This sequence joins TRBV7-9 and TRBJ1-2, with a tentative D call TRBD1 (5 bases). The CDR3 consists of 17 residues. The V and J ends lost 6 bases and 5 bases respectively, with 25 bases between them. Per the germline V gene, CDR1 is SEHNR and CDR2 is FQNEAQ (reference sequence). CDR3 protein: CASSPPGVQDTRYGYTF. The CDR3 DNA sequence: TGTGCCAGCAGTCCTCCCGGGGTACAGGACACCCGATATGGCTACACCTTC.

The CDR3 here is CASSTSDRGSQPQHF. As DNA, the CDR3 is TGTGCCAGCAGTACCTCGGACAGGGGGAGTCAGCCCCAGCATTTT. The chain combines TRBV6-2 or TRBV6-3 with TRBJ1-5; TRBD1 matches 10 bases. CDR3 length: 15 amino acids. V dropped 5 bases and J dropped 6; count of bases not matched to a gene: 7. From germline, CDR1 is MNHEY and CDR2 SVGEGT.

The chain uses TRBV7-2 and TRBJ2-1; D may be TRBD2 (5 bases). The V gene's germline CDR1 is SGHTA and CDR2 FQGNSA. This CDR3 spans 15 amino acids. V was clipped by 3 bases and J by 4 bases, with 13 bases between them. CDR3: CASSLRRTLYNEQFF. DNA for the CDR3: TGTGCCAGCAGCTTGCGGCGGACTTTATACAATGAGCAGTTCTTC.

The chain has TRBV6-2 or TRBV6-3 and TRBJ2-7; D is unclear. Germline assignment: CDR1 MNHEY and CDR2 SVGEGT. V lost 0 bases and J lost 3, with 12 bases in between. This CDR3 contains 15 residues. The CDR3 region has the DNA TGTGCCAGCAGTTACTCGATCGGGTCCTACTACGAGCAGTACTTC. Its protein product is CASSYSIGSYYEQYF.

This clonotype was found many times. The chain links TRBV5-1 to TRBJ2-7; possibly TRBD2 for D (5 bases). The CDR3 totals 14 residues. Germline CDR1 SGHRS, CDR2 YFSETQ. Trimming shortened V by 0 bases and J by 1 base, and 8 bases separated the two germline ends. This chain's CDR3 is CASSLERRSYEQYF. The CDR3 DNA follows: TGCGCCAGCAGCTTGGAGAGGAGGTCCTACGAGCAGTACTTC. The full variable domain, with the rest looked up from reference TRBV5-1 and TRBJ2-7, is KAGVTQTPRYLIKTRGQQVTLSCSPISGHRSVSWYQQTPGQGLQFLFEYFSETQRNKGNFPGRFSGRQFSNSRSEMNVSTLELGDSALYLCASSLERRSYEQYFGPGTRLTVT.

This clonotype was picked up one time. Sequence at one end of the junction differs from germline and may be a read error. The chain has TRBV5-3 and TRBJ2-5; D may correspond to TRBD1 or TRBD2 (5 bases each). TRBV5-3 is given ORF status, its function remaining uncertain. The CDR3 length is 16 residues. DNA for the CDR3: TGTGCCAGCAGCTTAGGAGCGAGGGCCAGGGTTTGGGAGCAGTACTTC. It yields the protein CASSLGARARVWEQYF.

The rearrangement uses TRBV24-1 and TRBJ2-3; D perhaps matches TRBD1 (8 bases). Germline CDR1 reads KGHDR; CDR2 reads SFDVKD. The CDR3 is 15 residues long. Trimming left V 7 bases short and J 5 bases short, with 18 bases between. The DNA for the CDR3 is TGTGCCACCAGAAGTAAGGACAGGGAGGGAGATACGCAGTATTTT. Its protein is CATRSKDREGDTQYF.

The J gene is TRBJ2-1, the V gene TRBV6-2 or TRBV6-3; 8 bases line up with TRBD1. From germline, CDR1 is MNHEY and CDR2 SVGEGT. J lost 4 bases, V lost 7 bases, and 21 bases had no gene match. The CDR3 totals 19 residues. As DNA, the CDR3 is TGTGCCAGCACCCCGCTAGGACAGGGACGGTCAGGGGGGTACAATGAGCAGTTCTTC. Its translation: CASTPLGQGRSGGYNEQFF.

The chain carries TRBV20-1 and TRBJ1-2, with a tentative D call TRBD1 (6 bases). CDR3 length: 14 residues. Germline lookup yields CDR1 DFQATT and CDR2 SNEGSKA (reference sequence). V was shortened by 5 bases and J by 5 bases, with 18 bases between the two germline ends. The CDR3 spells CSAAQGGNQYGYTF. The CDR3 nucleotides read TGCAGTGCTGCCCAAGGGGGGAACCAGTATGGCTACACCTTC.

This clonotype showed up many times. The gene calls are TRBV21-1 and TRBJ1-2. TRBV21-1 is labeled a pseudogene. This CDR3 region has 13 residues. The CDR3 here is CASSLQVADGYTF. CDR3 DNA sequence: TGTGCCAGCAGCTTACAAGTCGCAGATGGCTACACCTTC.